These 5 T cell receptor beta chains originate from one sample sequenced in a study of technical replicates of blood from a handful of donors. Clones were read by immunoSEQ multiplex PCR, and TCRdb kept only the in-frame ones, dropping some. This sample has 100,000 or so clones; 95% to 97% occur once, and the top ten carry about 0.39%. Sequencing used T cells isolated from PBMCs. The receptor source for this set is a human donor in good health.

J is TRBJ2-7 and V is TRBV7-2; 13 bases fit TRBD2. CDR3 size: 19 residues. CDR1 SGHTA and CDR2 FQGNSA come from the germline V gene. The V segment lost 5 bases and the J segment 7 bases; nucleotides outside the gene matches: 20. The CDR3 region is CASSLKGLAGALKSAEQYF. DNA of the CDR3: TGTGCCAGCAGCCTTAAAGGACTAGCGGGAGCCCTGAAGTCTGCTGAGCAGTACTTC.

The chain is built from TRBV6-1 and TRBJ2-1; 9 bases are shared with TRBD1. Germline loops: CDR1 MNHNS, CDR2 SASEGT. The CDR3 length is 13 residues. J gave up 7 bases and V 9 bases, and 7 bases lay outside the gene matches. CDR3 sequence: CASGQGLWNEQFF. The CDR3 nucleotides are TGTGCCAGTGGACAGGGGCTGTGGAATGAGCAGTTCTTC.

The CDR3 DNA reads as TGTGCCAGCAGATCACTAGCGGGAGGGGCGAATGAGCAGTTCTTC. This gives the protein CASRSLAGGANEQFF. The rearrangement joins TRBV6-5 to TRBJ2-1, with TRBD2 identical over 13 bases. V trimming: 6 bases; J trimming: 7 bases; junction bases outside the gene matches: 6. The CDR3 consists of 15 residues. Germline CDR1 is MNHEY and CDR2 is SVGAGI.

The chain joins TRBV5-4 to TRBJ2-7; 8 bases align to TRBD2. This CDR3 has 15 amino acids. Losses at the gene ends were 4 bases for V and 2 bases for J; bases not matched to a gene: 8. CDR1 SGHNT and CDR2 YYREEE come from the germline V gene (reference sequence). The CDR3 DNA reads TGTGCCAGCAGCCCCCTAGCGGGCTACACCTACGAGCAGTACTTC. Protein product: CASSPLAGYTYEQYF.

This clone appeared a single time. The gene calls are TRBV5-6 and TRBJ1-3; D unresolved. The CDR3 loop spans 14 amino acids. Trimming stripped 2 bases from V and 1 base from J, with 7 bases between. Germline V CDR1 and CDR2: SGHDT, YYEEEE. CDR3 protein: CASSFFTSGNTIYF. The CDR3 coding sequence is TGTGCCAGCAGCTTTTTTACTTCTGGAAACACCATATATTTT.